This T cell receptor beta chain was found in a study of blood T cell repertoires in COVID-19. The data were produced by immunoSEQ multiplex PCR, yet TCRdb's version contains in-frame clones alone and is incomplete. The sample gives 55,000 to 80,000 clones, approximately 92% of which show up once; 7% to 10% is in the top ten. Trimming pared 3 bases from V and 5 bases from J, leaving 10 bases between. There are 13 residues in the CDR3. Germline values: CDR1 SGHVS, CDR2 FQNEAQ. This rearrangement joins TRBV7-8 to TRBJ1-1; the D gene is possibly TRBD1 (6 bases). This clonotype was obtained from a man aged 50 to 59 with active COVID-19. The sample comprised peripheral blood. CDR3 coding DNA: TGTGCCAGCAGCTTTGCCCAGGGGACTGAAGCTTTCTTT. It specifies CASSFAQGTEAFF.